These 20 T cell receptor beta chains were all obtained from the same sample, sequenced in a study of Ad26.COV2.S vaccination and SARS-CoV-2 variants. Treatment here: some 19 received Ad26.COV2.S at low or high dose, single or two shots; about 5 received placebo; per-sample allocation not given. Specimens were obtained on day 63 following the first vaccine or placebo injection. The repertoire was sequenced with immunoSEQ multiplex PCR; TCRdb's copy has only in-frame clones and lacks some. The table includes about 350,000 clones, roughly 91% detected once. The sample here was peripheral blood, taken in a trial of Ad26.COV2.S vaccine versus placebo. The receptors shown here come from a person between 18 and 59 years old who received the Ad26.COV2.S COVID-19 vaccine or a placebo.

V is TRBV6-1 and J is TRBJ2-3; 9 positions agree with TRBD1. Trimming took 3 bases from V and 2 from J; bases not matched to a gene: 3. Germline V gives CDR1 MNHNS, CDR2 SASEGT. The CDR3 covers 15 residues. The CDR3 protein is CASSDRDRVTDTQYF. In nucleotides, the CDR3 is TGTGCCAGCAGTGACCGGGACAGGGTCACAGATACGCAGTATTTT.

The V call is TRBV28, the J call TRBJ1-1; 12 positions agree with TRBD1. The CDR3 length is 16 residues. Germline values: CDR1 MDHEN, CDR2 SYDVKM. Trimming took 10 bases from V and 0 from J; bases not matched to a gene: 9. CDR3 nucleotide sequence: TGTGCCACCGGGGACAGGGGGCTCCCAGTGAACACTGAAGCTTTCTTT. This codes for CATGDRGLPVNTEAFF. Full variable domain (remainder filled in from reference TRBV28 and TRBJ1-1): DVKVTQSSRYLVKRTGEKVFLECVQDMDHENMFWYRQDPGLGLRLIYFSYDVKMKEKGDIPEGYSVSREKKERFSLILESASTNQTSMYLCATGDRGLPVNTEAFFGQGTRLTVV.

V is TRBV28 and J is TRBJ2-2; D is possibly TRBD2 (6 bases). The CDR3 spans 15 residues. V shed 5 bases and J shed 2 bases, with 12 bases lying between them. Germline V gene sequence: CDR1 MDHEN, CDR2 SYDVKM. CDR3 region: CASSAAGHNTGELFF. The CDR3 nucleotides read TGTGCCAGCAGTGCAGCGGGCCACAACACCGGGGAGCTGTTTTTT.

The chain is built from TRBV5-8 and TRBJ2-5, with D possibly TRBD1 on 6 matching bases. Trimming cost V 4 bases and J 3 bases, with 16 bases left between them. CDR1 SGHTS and CDR2 YDEGEE come from the germline V gene. There are 15 residues in the CDR3. CDR3 protein: CASSPLLRTEETQYF. The DNA for the CDR3 is TGTGCCAGCAGCCCCCTCCTCCGGACAGAAGAGACCCAGTACTTC.

The rearrangement uses TRBV24-1 and TRBJ2-7; D is possibly TRBD2 (6 bases). Trimming cost V 3 bases and J 1 base, with 9 bases left between them. CDR3 length: 14 residues. Per the germline V gene, CDR1 is KGHDR and CDR2 is SFDVKD. CDR3 amino acids: CATSDGGSSYEQYF. In DNA form, the CDR3 reads TGTGCCACCAGTGATGGGGGGTCGTCCTACGAGCAGTACTTC.

The CDR3 loop reads CASTASRPGQGDNEQFF. CDR3 nucleotide sequence: TGTGCCAGTACCGCCTCACGCCCGGGACAGGGGGACAATGAGCAGTTCTTC. The J gene is TRBJ2-1, the V gene TRBV19, with 11 bases identical to TRBD1. This CDR3 has 17 residues. The germline gives CDR1 LNHDA, CDR2 SQIVND (reference sequence). V was clipped by 7 bases and J by 5 bases; unmatched bases: 13.

The gene calls are TRBV28 and TRBJ2-7, with 7 bases fitting TRBD1. V gave up 4 bases and J gave up 3 bases; unmatched junction bases: 9. CDR3 size: 15 residues. Germline assignment: CDR1 MDHEN and CDR2 SYDVKM. The CDR3 sequence is CASSSPGTENYEQYF. CDR3 sequence (DNA): TGTGCCAGCAGTTCCCCCGGGACAGAAAACTACGAGCAGTACTTC.

Only one count was recorded for this clone. The chain uses TRBV19 and TRBJ2-1, with 7 bases identical to TRBD2. Losses at the gene ends were 7 bases for V and 6 bases for J; bases not matched to a gene: 9. Germline CDR1 LNHDA, CDR2 SQIVND (reference sequence). The CDR3 sequence is 14 residues long. CDR3 sequence (DNA): TGTGCCAGTACAAGGACTAGTACCTCCAATGAGCAGTTCTTC. This gives the protein CASTRTSTSNEQFF.

A note on this clone: A read error may account for a junction end that differs from germline. The V call is TRBV7-7, the J call TRBJ1-3; 8 bases line up with TRBD1. The length of the CDR3 is 15 residues. CDR1 and CDR2 (germline): SSHAT, FNYEAQ (reference sequence). As DNA, the CDR3 is TGTGCTAGCAGCTTAGGGACAGGCTCTGGAAACACCATATATTTT. Its protein product is CASSLGTGSGNTIYF.

The rearrangement uses TRBV7-9 and TRBJ1-2; 8 bases match TRBD1. Germline V gene data show CDR1 as SEHNR and CDR2 as FQNEAQ (reference sequence). This CDR3 contains 15 residues. Trimming took 5 bases from V and 0 from J; bases not matched to a gene: 5. DNA of the CDR3: TGTGCCAGCAGCCTCGCAGGGGGCCCTAACTATGGCTACACCTTC. Protein: CASSLAGGPNYGYTF.

The J gene is TRBJ2-1, the V gene TRBV29-1; 8 nucleotides agree with TRBD2. The length of the CDR3 is 13 residues. From germline, CDR1 is SQVTM and CDR2 ANQGSEA. J lost 7 bases, V lost 6 bases, and 8 bases had no gene match. The CDR3 DNA is TGCAGCGTGGGCAGCGGGGGTTTGAATGAGCAGTTCTTC. Its protein product is CSVGSGGLNEQFF.

This chain connects TRBV5-1 to TRBJ1-2; 9 bases are a match to TRBD1. The CDR3 covers 14 residues. Looked up from germline, CDR1 is SGHRS and CDR2 is YFSETQ. J was trimmed by 3 bases and V by 2 bases; bases with no gene match: 2. The CDR3: CASSLQGADYGYTF. The CDR3 DNA sequence: TGCGCCAGCAGCTTACAGGGGGCTGACTATGGCTACACCTTC.

J is TRBJ1-1 and V is TRBV9; D gene uncertain. Trimming removed 3 bases from V and 6 bases from J, with 12 bases in between. CDR1 SGDLS and CDR2 YYNGEE come from the germline V gene. The CDR3 is 13 amino acids. CDR3 protein: CASSEQRTAEAFF. Here the CDR3 DNA reads TGTGCCAGCAGCGAGCAAAGGACGGCTGAAGCTTTCTTT.

This chain joins TRBV28 and TRBJ1-6; 7 nucleotides align to TRBD1. The trim removed 8 bases at V and 11 bases at J, leaving 12 bases unmatched. This CDR3 has 14 amino acids. Per germline, CDR1 MDHEN and CDR2 SYDVKM. Here the CDR3 DNA reads TGTGCCAGCTCCCTGACAGGGTCTTTGGCACCCCTCCACTTT. It is translated as CASSLTGSLAPLHF. Drawing the rest from reference TRBV28 and TRBJ1-6, the complete variable domain is DVKVTQSSRYLVKRTGEKVFLECVQDMDHENMFWYRQDPGLGLRLIYFSYDVKMKEKGDIPEGYSVSREKKERFSLILESASTNQTSMYLCASSLTGSLAPLHFGNGTRLTVT.

The rearrangement links TRBV5-1 to TRBJ2-3; TRBD2 aligns across 13 bases. V lost 0 bases and J lost 0; bases outside the gene matches: 10. Germline values: CDR1 SGHRS, CDR2 YFSETQ. The CDR3 contains 20 residues. CDR3 loop: CASSLVAGTSGTGSTDTQYF. CDR3 sequence (DNA): TGCGCCAGCAGCTTGGTGGCCGGGACTAGCGGGACGGGGAGCACAGATACGCAGTATTTT.

V gene TRBV28 combines with J gene TRBJ1-1; D remains ambiguous. Trimming removed 3 bases from V and 4 bases from J, with 6 bases in between. This CDR3 spans 12 amino acids. Looked up from germline, CDR1 is MDHEN and CDR2 is SYDVKM. The CDR3 nucleotides read TGTGCCAGCAGTTTCTCTGGCACTGAAGCTTTCTTT. It yields the protein CASSFSGTEAFF.

The rearrangement links TRBV11-1 to TRBJ2-1, with TRBD2 matching 9 bases. The trim removed 3 bases at V and 6 bases at J, leaving 6 bases unmatched. CDR3 length equals 15 residues. Germline V gene sequence: CDR1 SGHAT, CDR2 FQDESV (reference sequence). The CDR3 is CASSLGLAGANEQFF. The CDR3 DNA sequence: TGTGCCAGCAGCTTGGGGTTAGCGGGGGCCAATGAGCAGTTCTTC. The full variable domain, completed using reference TRBV11-1 and TRBJ2-1, is EAEVAQSPRYKITEKSQAVAFWCDPISGHATLYWYRQILGQGPELLVQFQDESVVDDSQLPKDRFSAERLKGVDSTLKIQPAELGDSAMYLCASSLGLAGANEQFFGPGTRLTVL.

This chain uses TRBV18 with TRBJ2-5; D is perhaps TRBD1 (6 bases). V was cut by 9 bases and J by 2 bases, with 16 bases left in between. There are 14 residues in the CDR3. Germline CDR1 and CDR2: KGHSH and LQKENI. Written as DNA, the CDR3 is TGTGCCAGAAACCGCCACAGGGAGCAAGAGACCCAGTACTTC. It yields the protein CARNRHREQETQYF.

The chain carries TRBV21-1 and TRBJ2-7. TRBV21-1 is assigned pseudogene status. The CDR3 sequence is 16 residues long. The CDR3: CASSKERTVLPYEQYF. For the CDR3, the DNA is TGTGCCAGCAGCAAAGAGCGCACAGTTTTACCCTACGAGCAGTACTTC.

This chain joins TRBV6-2 or TRBV6-3 and TRBJ1-6; D might be TRBD1 (6 bases). V gave up 2 bases and J gave up 10 bases, with 15 bases separating them. This CDR3 comprises 15 residues. CDR1 MNHEY and CDR2 SVGEGT come from the germline V gene. The CDR3 DNA follows: TGTGCCAGCAGTTACGGTGCACAGGGCTACTCACCCCTCCACTTT. Residues: CASSYGAQGYSPLHF.